This T cell receptor beta chain came from a study of T cell repertoires in cytomegalovirus infection. Across the whole study: TCR beta signatures that were public indicated CMV infection and matching HLA type. The study, taken as a whole, reports: Predominance within the ex vivo response was attributable to HLA-C-restricted CMV-specific TCR beta clonotypes.

The CDR3 has 15 amino acids. CDR1 and CDR2 (germline): SGHVS, FQNEAQ. The trim removed 3 bases at V and 3 bases at J, leaving 5 bases unmatched. The sample holds a few counts of this clonotype. The antigen is unknown. Via MiXCR, TCRdb re-called the reads, giving one row per CDR3 protein. The data show some 220,000 distinct CDR3 sequences, roughly two fifths seen once. The chain couples TRBV7-8 to TRBJ1-2; 9 positions agree with TRBD1. The sample in question was CD8+ T cells from cultured PBMCs, obtained from culture after CMV antigen stimulation. This receptor was obtained from a human donor in good health (CMV status not recorded). Some clones in this sample may be carry-over from other donors' samples. Here the CDR3 reads CASSLEQGAHYGYTF. The CDR3 nucleotides read TGTGCCAGCAGCTTGGAACAGGGGGCCCACTATGGCTACACCTTC. Full variable domain (remainder filled in from reference TRBV7-8 and TRBJ1-2): GAGVSQSPRYKVAKRGQDVALRCDPISGHVSLFWYQQALGQGPEFLTYFQNEAQLDKSGLPSDRFFAERPEGSVSTLKIQRTQQEDSAVYLCASSLEQGAHYGYTFGSGTRLTVV.